The 5 T cell receptor beta chains presented below share a single source sample, sequenced in a study of cytomegalovirus exposure and HLA in healthy donors. Primers for the PCR totalled 60 Vbeta and 13 Jbeta. The protocol was immunoSEQ multiplex PCR, while the TCRdb copy is restricted to in-frame clones and leaves out a portion. The data contain 150,000 to 200,000 clones, over 70% of them singletons. The sample taken for sequencing was PBMCs. The receptors originated from a man aged 18 to 35 in good health and CMV-seronegative.

This clone appeared a few times. One end of the junction varies from germline; a read error may be responsible. The V call is TRBV4-2, the J call TRBJ1-1; 10 nucleotides align to TRBD1. Germline CDR1 and CDR2: LGHNA and YNFKEQ. The CDR3 has 13 residues. For the CDR3, the DNA is TGTGCCAGCAGCGAAGACAGGGGGCCTGAAGCTTTCTTT. Encoded protein: CASSEDRGPEAFF.

V usage is TRBV6-6 and J usage is TRBJ2-7, with 9 bases fitting TRBD2. The J segment lost 5 bases and the V segment lost 0 bases, leaving 5 bases of the junction unmatched. The CDR3 contains 15 residues. Germline values: CDR1 MNHNY, CDR2 SVGAGI (reference sequence). Written as DNA, the CDR3 is TGTGCCAGCAGTTACTCAGCGGGGGGTCACCACGAGCAGTACTTC. This codes for CASSYSAGGHHEQYF.

The V and J genes are TRBV30 and TRBJ2-7; TRBD1 agrees at 9 bases. CDR1 and CDR2 from the germline V gene are GTSNPN and SVGIG (reference sequence). The V and J ends lost 2 bases and 6 bases, in that order; junction bases with no gene match: 14. The CDR3 has 16 amino acids. CDR3 in amino acids: CAWSNLVGTGISEQYF. Here the CDR3 DNA reads TGTGCCTGGAGTAACCTCGTTGGGACAGGGATAAGCGAGCAGTACTTC.

CDR3 loop: CASSYATGRNTEAFF. DNA for the CDR3: TGTGCCAGCAGTTACGCCACGGGGAGGAACACTGAAGCTTTCTTT. The V and J genes are TRBV27 and TRBJ1-1; D gene unclear. CDR1 is MNHEY, CDR2 SMNVEV, per germline (reference sequence). The germline V and J ends were trimmed by 4 bases and 1 base, with 13 bases remaining between them. The CDR3 length is 15 residues.

The chain links TRBV29-1 to TRBJ1-1; D remains unclear. Germline loops: CDR1 SQVTM, CDR2 ANQGSEA. Trimming took off 1 base at V and 7 bases at J, with 16 bases between the two ends. This CDR3 contains 14 residues. The CDR3 loop is CSVEVHIQSCEAFF. The CDR3 region has the DNA TGCAGCGTTGAAGTTCATATACAGTCCTGTGAAGCTTTCTTT.